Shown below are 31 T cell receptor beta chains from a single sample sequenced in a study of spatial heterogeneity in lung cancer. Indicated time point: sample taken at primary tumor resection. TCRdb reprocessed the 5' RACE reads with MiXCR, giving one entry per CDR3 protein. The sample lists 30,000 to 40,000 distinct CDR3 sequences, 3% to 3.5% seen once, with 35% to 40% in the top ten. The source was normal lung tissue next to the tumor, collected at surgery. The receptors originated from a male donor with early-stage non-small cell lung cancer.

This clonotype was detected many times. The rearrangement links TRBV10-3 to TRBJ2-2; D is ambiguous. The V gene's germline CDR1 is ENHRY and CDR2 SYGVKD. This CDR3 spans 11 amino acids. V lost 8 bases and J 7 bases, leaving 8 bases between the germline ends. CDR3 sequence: CAIRKGGELFF. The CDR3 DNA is TGTGCCATCCGGAAAGGCGGGGAGCTGTTTTTT.

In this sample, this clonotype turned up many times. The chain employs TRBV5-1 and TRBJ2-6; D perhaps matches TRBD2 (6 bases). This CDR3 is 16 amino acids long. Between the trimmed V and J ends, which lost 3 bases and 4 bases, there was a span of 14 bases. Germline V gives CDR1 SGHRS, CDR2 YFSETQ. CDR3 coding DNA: TGCGCCAGCAGCTCGGAGCCACTAGCAGGGGCCAACGTCCTGACTTTC. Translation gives CASSSEPLAGANVLTF.

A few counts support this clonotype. The CDR3 spells CASSLAGTALNIQYF. The CDR3 region has the DNA TGTGCCAGCAGTTTGGCAGGGACCGCCCTAAACATTCAGTACTTC. V gene TRBV27 combines with J gene TRBJ2-4, with D perhaps TRBD1 or TRBD2 (5 bases each). The V end lost 3 bases, the J end lost 6 bases, and 15 bases lay between the germline ends. The germline V gene has CDR1 MNHEY and CDR2 SMNVEV (reference sequence). The CDR3 has 15 amino acids.

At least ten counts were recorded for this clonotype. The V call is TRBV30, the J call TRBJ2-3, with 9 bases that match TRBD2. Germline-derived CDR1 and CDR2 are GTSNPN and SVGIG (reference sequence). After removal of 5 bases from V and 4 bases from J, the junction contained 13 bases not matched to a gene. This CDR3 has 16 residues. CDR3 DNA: TGTGCCTGGGGCCGTGGGACTAGCTATTCTGCAGATACGCAGTATTTT. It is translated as CAWGRGTSYSADTQYF.

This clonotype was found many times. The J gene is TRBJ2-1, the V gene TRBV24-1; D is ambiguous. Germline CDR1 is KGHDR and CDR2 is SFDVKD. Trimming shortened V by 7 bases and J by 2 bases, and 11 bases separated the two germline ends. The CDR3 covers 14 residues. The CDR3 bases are TGTGCCACCAGAACAGACGGGCCCTACAATGAGCAGTTCTTC. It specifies CATRTDGPYNEQFF.

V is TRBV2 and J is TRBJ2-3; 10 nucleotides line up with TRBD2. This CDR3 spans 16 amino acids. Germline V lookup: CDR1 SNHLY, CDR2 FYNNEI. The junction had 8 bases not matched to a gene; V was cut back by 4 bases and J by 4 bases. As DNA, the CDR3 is TGTGCCAGCAGTGCCCCTAGCGGGGGCTTAGCAGATACGCAGTATTTT. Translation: CASSAPSGGLADTQYF. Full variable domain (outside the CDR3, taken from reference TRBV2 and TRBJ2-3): EPEVTQTPSHQVTQMGQEVILRCVPISNHLYFYWYRQILGQKVEFLVSFYNNEISEKSEIFDDQFSVERPDGSNFTLKIRSTKLEDSAMYFCASSAPSGGLADTQYFGPGTRLTVL.

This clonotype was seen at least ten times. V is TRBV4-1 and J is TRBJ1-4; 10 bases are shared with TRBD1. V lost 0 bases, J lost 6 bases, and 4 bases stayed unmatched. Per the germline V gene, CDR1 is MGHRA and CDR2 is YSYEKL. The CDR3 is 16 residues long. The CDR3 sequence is CASSQDFGTGDEKLFF. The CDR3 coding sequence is TGCGCCAGCAGCCAAGATTTCGGGACAGGGGATGAAAAACTGTTTTTT.

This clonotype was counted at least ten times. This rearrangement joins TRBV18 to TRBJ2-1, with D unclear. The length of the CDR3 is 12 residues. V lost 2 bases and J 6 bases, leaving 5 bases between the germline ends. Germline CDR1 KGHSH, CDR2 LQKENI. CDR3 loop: CASSPSANEQFF. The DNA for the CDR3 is TGTGCCAGCTCACCATCGGCCAATGAGCAGTTCTTC.

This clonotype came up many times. The CDR3 DNA follows: TGTGCCAGCACCCGAGGGGGGGCAGGCGAAAAACTGTTTTTT. Its translation is CASTRGGAGEKLFF. J is TRBJ1-4 and V is TRBV25-1; D may be TRBD1 (6 bases). Germline V gives CDR1 MGHDK, CDR2 SYGVNS. This CDR3 has 14 amino acids. Trimming stripped 7 bases from V and 8 bases from J, with 17 bases between.

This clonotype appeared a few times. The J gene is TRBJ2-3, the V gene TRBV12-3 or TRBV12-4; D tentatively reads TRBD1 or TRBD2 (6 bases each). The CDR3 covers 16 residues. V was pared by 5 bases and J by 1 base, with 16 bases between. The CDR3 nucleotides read TGTGCCAGCAGTACAGGGTCGGGCGGGGGCACAGATACGCAGTATTTT. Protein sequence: CASSTGSGGGTDTQYF.

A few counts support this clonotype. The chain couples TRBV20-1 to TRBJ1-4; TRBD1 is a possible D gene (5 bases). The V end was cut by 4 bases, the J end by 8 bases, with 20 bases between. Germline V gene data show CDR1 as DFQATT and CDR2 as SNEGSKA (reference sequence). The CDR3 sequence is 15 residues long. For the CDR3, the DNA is TGCAGTGCTATCCCACTGCAGGGATCGGGGGAAAAACTGTTTTTT. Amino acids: CSAIPLQGSGEKLFF.

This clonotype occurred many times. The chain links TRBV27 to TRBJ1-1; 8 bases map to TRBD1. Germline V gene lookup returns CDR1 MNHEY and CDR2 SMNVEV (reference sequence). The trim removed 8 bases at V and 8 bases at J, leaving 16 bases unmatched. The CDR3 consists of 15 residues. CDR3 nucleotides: TGTGCCAGCGGGAGGCAGGGGGCAGTCGGGGCCGAAGCTTTCTTT. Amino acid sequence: CASGRQGAVGAEAFF.

The CDR3 DNA reads as TGTGCTCACACTCAGGGTGGGAACACAGATACGCAGTATTTT. Translated, it gives CAHTQGGNTDTQYF. The rearrangement uses TRBV6-1 and TRBJ2-3; D possibly corresponds to TRBD1 (5 bases). CDR1 and CDR2 from the germline V gene are MNHNS and SASEGT. The CDR3 sequence is 14 residues long.

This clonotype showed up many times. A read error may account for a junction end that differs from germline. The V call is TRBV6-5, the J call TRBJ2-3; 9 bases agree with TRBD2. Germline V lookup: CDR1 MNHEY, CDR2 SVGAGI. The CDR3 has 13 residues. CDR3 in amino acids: CASSPSGTFFEDF. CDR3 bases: TGTGCCAGCAGCCCTAGCGGGACTTTTTTCGAGGATTTT.

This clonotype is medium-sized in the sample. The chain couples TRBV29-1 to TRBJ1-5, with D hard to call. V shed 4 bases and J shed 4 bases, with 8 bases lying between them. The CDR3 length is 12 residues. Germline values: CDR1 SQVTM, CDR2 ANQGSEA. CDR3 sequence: CSVGWGNQPQHF. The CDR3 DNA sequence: TGCAGCGTTGGCTGGGGTAATCAGCCCCAGCATTTT. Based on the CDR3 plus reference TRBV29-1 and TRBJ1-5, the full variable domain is SAVISQKPSRDICQRGTSLTIQCQVDSQVTMMFWYRQQPGQSLTLIATANQGSEATYESGFVIDKFPISRPNLTFSTLTVSNMSPEDSSIYLCSVGWGNQPQHFGDGTRLSIL.

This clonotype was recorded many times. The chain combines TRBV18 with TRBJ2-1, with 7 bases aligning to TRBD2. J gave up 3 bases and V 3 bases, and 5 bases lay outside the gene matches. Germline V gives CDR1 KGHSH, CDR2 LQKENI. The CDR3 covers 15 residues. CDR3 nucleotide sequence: TGTGCCAGCTCACCTTCGCTAGCGGACTACAATGAGCAGTTCTTC. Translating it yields CASSPSLADYNEQFF.

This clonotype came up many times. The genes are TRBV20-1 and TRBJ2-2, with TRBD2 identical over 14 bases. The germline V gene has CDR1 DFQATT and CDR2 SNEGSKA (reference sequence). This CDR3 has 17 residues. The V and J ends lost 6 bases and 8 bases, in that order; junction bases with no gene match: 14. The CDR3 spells CSALPTSGRGESGELFF. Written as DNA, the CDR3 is TGCAGTGCCCTCCCGACTAGCGGGAGGGGAGAAAGTGGGGAGCTGTTTTTT.

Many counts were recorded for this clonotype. The CDR3: CASSRTGPGTGELFF. The CDR3 nucleotides read TGTGCCAGCAGCAGAACAGGCCCAGGGACCGGGGAGCTGTTTTTT. The gene calls are TRBV12-3 or TRBV12-4 and TRBJ2-2; D possibly corresponds to TRBD1 (5 bases). V shed 6 bases and J shed 5 bases, with 16 bases lying between them. This CDR3 region has 15 residues.

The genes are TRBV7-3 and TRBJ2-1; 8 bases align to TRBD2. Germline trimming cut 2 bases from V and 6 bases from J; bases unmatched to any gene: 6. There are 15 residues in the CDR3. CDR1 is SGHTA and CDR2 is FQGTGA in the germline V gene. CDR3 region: CASSLGLAGSNEQFF. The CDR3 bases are TGTGCCAGCAGCTTAGGCTTAGCGGGGAGCAATGAGCAGTTCTTC.

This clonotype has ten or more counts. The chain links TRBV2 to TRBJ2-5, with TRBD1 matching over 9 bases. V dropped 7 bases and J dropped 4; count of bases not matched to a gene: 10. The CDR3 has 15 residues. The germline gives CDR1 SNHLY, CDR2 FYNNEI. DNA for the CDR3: TGTGCCAGCATCCGCCCGGGACAGGGCCGAGAGACCCAGTACTTC. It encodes CASIRPGQGRETQYF.

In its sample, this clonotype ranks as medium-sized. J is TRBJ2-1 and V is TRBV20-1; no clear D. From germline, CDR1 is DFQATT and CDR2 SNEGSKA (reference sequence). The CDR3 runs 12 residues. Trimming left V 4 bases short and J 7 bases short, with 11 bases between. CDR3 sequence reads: CSATPSMNEQFF. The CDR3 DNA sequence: TGCAGTGCTACCCCTAGTATGAATGAGCAGTTCTTC.

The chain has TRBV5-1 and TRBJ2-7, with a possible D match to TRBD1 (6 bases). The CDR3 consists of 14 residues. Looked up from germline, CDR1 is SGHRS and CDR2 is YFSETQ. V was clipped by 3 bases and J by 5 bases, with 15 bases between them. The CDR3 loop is CASSWSRDTHEQYF. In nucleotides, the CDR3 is TGCGCCAGCAGCTGGAGCCGGGACACCCACGAGCAGTACTTC.

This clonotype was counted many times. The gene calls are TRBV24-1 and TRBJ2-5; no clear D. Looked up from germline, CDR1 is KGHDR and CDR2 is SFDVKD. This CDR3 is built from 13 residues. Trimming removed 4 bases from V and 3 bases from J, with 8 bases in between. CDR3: CATSDSHKETQYF. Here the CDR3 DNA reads TGTGCCACCAGTGACTCCCACAAAGAGACCCAGTACTTC.

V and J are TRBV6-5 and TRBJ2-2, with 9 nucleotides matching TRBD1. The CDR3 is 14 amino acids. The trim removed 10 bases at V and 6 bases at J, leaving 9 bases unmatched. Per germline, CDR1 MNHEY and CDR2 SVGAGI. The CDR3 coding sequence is TGTGCCAAGCGGTACAGGGGGCGCCCCGGGGAGCTGTTTTTT. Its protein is CAKRYRGRPGELFF.

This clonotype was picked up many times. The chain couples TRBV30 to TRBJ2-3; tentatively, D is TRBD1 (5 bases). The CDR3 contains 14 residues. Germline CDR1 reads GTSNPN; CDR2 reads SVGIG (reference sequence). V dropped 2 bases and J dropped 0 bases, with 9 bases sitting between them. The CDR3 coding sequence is TGTGCCTGGAGTTCAGGGATTAGCACAGATACGCAGTATTTT. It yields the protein CAWSSGISTDTQYF.

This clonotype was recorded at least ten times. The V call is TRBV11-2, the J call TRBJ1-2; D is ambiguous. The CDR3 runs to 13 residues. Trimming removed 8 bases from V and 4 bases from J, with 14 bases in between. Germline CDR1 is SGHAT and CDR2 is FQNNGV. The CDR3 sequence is CASVSRESYGYTF. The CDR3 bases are TGTGCCAGCGTCAGTCGAGAAAGCTATGGCTACACCTTC.

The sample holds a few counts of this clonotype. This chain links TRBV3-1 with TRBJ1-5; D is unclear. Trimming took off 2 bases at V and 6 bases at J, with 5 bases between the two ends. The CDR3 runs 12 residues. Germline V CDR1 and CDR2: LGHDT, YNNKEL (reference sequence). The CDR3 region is CASSQRGQPQHF. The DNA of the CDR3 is TGTGCCAGCAGCCAAAGAGGTCAGCCCCAGCATTTT. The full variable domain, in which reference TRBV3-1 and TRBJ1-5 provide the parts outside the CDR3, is DTAVSQTPKYLVTQMGNDKSIKCEQNLGHDTMYWYKQDSKKFLKIMFSYNNKELIINETVPNRFSPKSPDKAHLNLHINSLELGDSAVYFCASSQRGQPQHFGDGTRLSIL.

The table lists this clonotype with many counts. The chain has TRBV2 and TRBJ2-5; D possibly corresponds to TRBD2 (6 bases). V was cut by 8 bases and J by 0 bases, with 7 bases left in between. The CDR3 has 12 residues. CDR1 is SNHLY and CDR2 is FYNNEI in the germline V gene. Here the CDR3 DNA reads TGTGCCAGCCGGGAGTACCAAGAGACCCAGTACTTC. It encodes CASREYQETQYF.

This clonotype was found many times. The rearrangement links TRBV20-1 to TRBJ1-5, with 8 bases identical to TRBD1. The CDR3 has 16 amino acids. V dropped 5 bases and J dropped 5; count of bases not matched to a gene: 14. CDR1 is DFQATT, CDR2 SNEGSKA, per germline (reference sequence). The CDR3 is CSASPGQGDFDQPQHF. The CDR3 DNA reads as TGCAGTGCTTCCCCCGGACAGGGTGATTTCGATCAGCCCCAGCATTTT.

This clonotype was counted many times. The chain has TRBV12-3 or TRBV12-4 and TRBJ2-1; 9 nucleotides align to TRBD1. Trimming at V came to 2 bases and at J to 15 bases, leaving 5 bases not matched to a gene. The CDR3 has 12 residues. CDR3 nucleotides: TGTGCCAGCAGTTTAACGCGGGACAGGGCGTTCTTC. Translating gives CASSLTRDRAFF.

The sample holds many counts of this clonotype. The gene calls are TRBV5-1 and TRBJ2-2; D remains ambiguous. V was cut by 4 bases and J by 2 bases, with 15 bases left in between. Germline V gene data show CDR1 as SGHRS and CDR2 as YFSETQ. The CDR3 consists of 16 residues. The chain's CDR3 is CASSLESAVNTGELFF. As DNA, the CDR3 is TGCGCCAGCAGCCTTGAATCCGCGGTAAACACCGGGGAGCTGTTTTTT.